The subject of this entry is one T cell receptor beta chain. The data derive from a study of T cell clones after liver transplantation. About the research overall: Standard immunosuppression, with no induction, continued until 12-24 months after transplant.

TCRdb's table, derived via immunoSEQ multiplex PCR, lists solely in-frame clones and lacks some. In the table there are under 60,000 clones, 60% to 80% of which are singletons. With 0 bases removed from V and 0 bases from J, the gap between germline ends came to 5 bases. CDR3 length equals 14 residues. CDR1 is SGHRS and CDR2 is YFSETQ in the germline V gene. Here the sequenced sample was CD4+ T cells from blood, taken at the 22-month timepoint. This sequence originates from a human patient who received a liver transplant. Some of the T cells may derive from the graft donor. The chain links TRBV5-1 to TRBJ2-3; the D is unclear. The CDR3 nucleotides read TGCGCCAGCAGCTTGGGAGCGAGCACAGATACGCAGTATTTT. It encodes CASSLGASTDTQYF.